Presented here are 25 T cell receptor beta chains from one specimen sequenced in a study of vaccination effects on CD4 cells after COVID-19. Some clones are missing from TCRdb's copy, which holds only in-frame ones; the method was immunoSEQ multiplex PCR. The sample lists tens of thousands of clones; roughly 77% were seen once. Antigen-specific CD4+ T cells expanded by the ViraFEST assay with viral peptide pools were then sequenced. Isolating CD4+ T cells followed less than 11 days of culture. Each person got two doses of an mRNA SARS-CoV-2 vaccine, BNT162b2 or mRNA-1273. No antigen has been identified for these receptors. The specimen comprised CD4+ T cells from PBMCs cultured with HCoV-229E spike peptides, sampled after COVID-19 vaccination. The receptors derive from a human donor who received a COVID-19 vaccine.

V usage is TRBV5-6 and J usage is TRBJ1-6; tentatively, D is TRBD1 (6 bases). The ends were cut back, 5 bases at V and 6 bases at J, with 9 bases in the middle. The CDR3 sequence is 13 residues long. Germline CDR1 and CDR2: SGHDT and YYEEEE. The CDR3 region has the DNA TGTGCCAGCAGTGGCAGGGGTAATTCACCCCTCCACTTT. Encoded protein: CASSGRGNSPLHF.

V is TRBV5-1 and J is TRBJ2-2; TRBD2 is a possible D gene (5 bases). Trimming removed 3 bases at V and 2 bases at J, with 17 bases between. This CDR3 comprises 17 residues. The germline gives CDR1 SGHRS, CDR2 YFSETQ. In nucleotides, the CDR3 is TGCGCCAGCAGCTCCCGGGATTCTACTACTAACACCGGGGAGCTGTTTTTT. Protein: CASSSRDSTTNTGELFF. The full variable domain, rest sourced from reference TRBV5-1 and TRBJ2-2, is KAGVTQTPRYLIKTRGQQVTLSCSPISGHRSVSWYQQTPGQGLQFLFEYFSETQRNKGNFPGRFSGRQFSNSRSEMNVSTLELGDSALYLCASSSRDSTTNTGELFFGEGSRLTVL.

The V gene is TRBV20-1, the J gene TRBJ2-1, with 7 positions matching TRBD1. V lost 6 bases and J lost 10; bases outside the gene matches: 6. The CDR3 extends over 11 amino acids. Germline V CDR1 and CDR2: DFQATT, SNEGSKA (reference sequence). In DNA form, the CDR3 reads TGCAGTGCGCTACAGGGGTACGAGCAGTTCTTC. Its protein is CSALQGYEQFF.

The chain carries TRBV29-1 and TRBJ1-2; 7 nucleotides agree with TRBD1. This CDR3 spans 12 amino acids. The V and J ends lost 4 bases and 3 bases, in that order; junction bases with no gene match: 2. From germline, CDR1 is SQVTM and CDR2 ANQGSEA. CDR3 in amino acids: CSVVGGYYGYTF. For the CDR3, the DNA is TGCAGCGTTGTAGGGGGCTACTATGGCTACACCTTC.

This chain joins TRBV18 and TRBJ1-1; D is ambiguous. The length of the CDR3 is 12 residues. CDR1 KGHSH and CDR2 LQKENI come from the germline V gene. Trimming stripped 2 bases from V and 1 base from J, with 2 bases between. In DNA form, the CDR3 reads TGTGCCAGCTCACCAGGGAACACTGAAGCTTTCTTT. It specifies CASSPGNTEAFF.

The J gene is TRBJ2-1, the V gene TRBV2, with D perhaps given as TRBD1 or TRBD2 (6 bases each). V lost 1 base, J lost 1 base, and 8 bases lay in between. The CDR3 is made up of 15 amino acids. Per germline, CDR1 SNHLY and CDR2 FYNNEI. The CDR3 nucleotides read TGTGCCAGCAGTGAAGAGGGGGGATCCTACAATGAGCAGTTCTTC. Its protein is CASSEEGGSYNEQFF. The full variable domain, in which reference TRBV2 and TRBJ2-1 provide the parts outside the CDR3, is EPEVTQTPSHQVTQMGQEVILRCVPISNHLYFYWYRQILGQKVEFLVSFYNNEISEKSEIFDDQFSVERPDGSNFTLKIRSTKLEDSAMYFCASSEEGGSYNEQFFGPGTRLTVL.

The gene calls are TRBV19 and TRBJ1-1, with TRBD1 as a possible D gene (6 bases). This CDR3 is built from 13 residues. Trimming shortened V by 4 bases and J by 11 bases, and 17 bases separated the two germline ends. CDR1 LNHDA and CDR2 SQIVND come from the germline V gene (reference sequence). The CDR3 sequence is CASSNSGGGDAFF. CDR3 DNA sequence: TGTGCCAGTAGTAACTCGGGAGGGGGGGACGCTTTCTTT.

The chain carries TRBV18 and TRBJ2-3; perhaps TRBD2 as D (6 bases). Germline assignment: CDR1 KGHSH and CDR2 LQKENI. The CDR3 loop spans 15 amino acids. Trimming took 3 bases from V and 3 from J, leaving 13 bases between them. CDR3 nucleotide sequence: TGTGCCAGCTCACCGAGGAACGGGGGAACAGATACGCAGTATTTT. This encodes CASSPRNGGTDTQYF.

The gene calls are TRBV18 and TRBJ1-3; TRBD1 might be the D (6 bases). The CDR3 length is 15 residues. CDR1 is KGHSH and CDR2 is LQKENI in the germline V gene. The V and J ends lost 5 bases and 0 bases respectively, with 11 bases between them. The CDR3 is CASSWDTSSGNTIYF. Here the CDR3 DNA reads TGTGCCAGCTCATGGGACACGAGCTCTGGAAACACCATATATTTT.

CDR3 coding DNA: TGTGCCAAGCAATCCAACGAGCAGTACTTC. Translated: CAKQSNEQYF. J is TRBJ2-7 and V is TRBV15; D is uncertain. CDR3 length: 10 residues. Germline lookup yields CDR1 LNHNV and CDR2 YYDKDF (reference sequence). V lost 10 bases and J lost 5, with 9 bases in between.

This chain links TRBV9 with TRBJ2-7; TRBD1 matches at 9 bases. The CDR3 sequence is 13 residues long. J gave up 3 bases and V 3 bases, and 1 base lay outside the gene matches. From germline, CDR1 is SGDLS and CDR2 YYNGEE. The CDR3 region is CASSATGGYEQYF. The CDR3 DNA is TGTGCCAGCAGCGCGACAGGGGGCTACGAGCAGTACTTC.

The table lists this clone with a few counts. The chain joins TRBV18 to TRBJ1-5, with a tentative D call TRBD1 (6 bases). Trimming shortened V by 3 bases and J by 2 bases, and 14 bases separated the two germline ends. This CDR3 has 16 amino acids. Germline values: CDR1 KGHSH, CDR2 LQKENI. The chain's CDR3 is CASSPPGTGRNQPQHF. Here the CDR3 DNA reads TGTGCCAGCTCACCCCCGGGAACAGGGCGCAATCAGCCCCAGCATTTT.

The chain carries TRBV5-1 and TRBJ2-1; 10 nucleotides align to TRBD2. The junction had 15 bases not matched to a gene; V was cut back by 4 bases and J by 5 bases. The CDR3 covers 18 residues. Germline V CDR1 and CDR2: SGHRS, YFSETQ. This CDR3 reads CASSPSLGASGGNNEQFF. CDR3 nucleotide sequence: TGCGCCAGCAGCCCCTCCTTAGGGGCTAGCGGGGGCAACAATGAGCAGTTCTTC.

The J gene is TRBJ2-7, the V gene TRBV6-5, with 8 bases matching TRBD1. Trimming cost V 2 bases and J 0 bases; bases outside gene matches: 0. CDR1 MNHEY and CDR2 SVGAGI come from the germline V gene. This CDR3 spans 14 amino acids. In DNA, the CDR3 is TGTGCCAGCAGTTACACAGGGGGCTCCTACGAGCAGTACTTC. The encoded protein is CASSYTGGSYEQYF.

CDR3 loop: CSASSPAKGPYEQYF. The CDR3, as DNA: TGCAGTGCTAGTTCGCCCGCCAAGGGTCCCTACGAGCAGTACTTC. The V call is TRBV20-1, the J call TRBJ2-7, with D hard to call. CDR3 length: 15 residues. Trimming removed 3 bases at V and 2 bases at J, with 17 bases between. Germline CDR1 DFQATT, CDR2 SNEGSKA (reference sequence).

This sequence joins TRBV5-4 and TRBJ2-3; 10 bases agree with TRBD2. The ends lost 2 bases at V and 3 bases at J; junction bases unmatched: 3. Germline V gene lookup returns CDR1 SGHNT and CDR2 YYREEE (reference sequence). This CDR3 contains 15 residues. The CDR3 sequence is CASSLTSGETDTQYF. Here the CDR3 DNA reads TGTGCCAGCAGCTTAACTAGCGGGGAAACAGATACGCAGTATTTT.

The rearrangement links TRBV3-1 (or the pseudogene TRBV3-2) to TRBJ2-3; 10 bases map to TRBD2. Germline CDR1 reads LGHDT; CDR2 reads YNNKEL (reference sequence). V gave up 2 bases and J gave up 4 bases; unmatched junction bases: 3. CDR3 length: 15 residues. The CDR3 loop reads CASSQSGGAADTQYF. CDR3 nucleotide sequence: TGTGCCAGCAGCCAAAGCGGGGGGGCCGCAGATACGCAGTATTTT.

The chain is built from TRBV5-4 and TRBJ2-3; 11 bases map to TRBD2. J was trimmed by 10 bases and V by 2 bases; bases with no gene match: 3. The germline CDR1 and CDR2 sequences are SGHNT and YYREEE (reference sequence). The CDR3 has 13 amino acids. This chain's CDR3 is CASSLSGLAAQYF. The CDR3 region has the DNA TGTGCCAGCAGCTTATCGGGACTAGCGGCGCAGTATTTT.

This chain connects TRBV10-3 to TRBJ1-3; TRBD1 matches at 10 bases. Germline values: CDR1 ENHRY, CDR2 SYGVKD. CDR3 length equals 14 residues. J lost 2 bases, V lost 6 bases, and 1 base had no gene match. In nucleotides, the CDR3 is TGTGCCATCAGGGGGACAGGGGCTGGAAACACCATATATTTT. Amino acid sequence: CAIRGTGAGNTIYF.

The CDR3 region is CASSESPGNTIYF. CDR3 in DNA: TGTGCCAGCAGTGAATCCCCTGGAAACACCATATATTTT. The rearrangement uses TRBV6-1 and TRBJ1-3; no reliable D call. The CDR3 contains 13 residues. With 2 bases removed from V and 2 bases from J, the gap between germline ends came to 4 bases. Germline V gene data show CDR1 as MNHNS and CDR2 as SASEGT.

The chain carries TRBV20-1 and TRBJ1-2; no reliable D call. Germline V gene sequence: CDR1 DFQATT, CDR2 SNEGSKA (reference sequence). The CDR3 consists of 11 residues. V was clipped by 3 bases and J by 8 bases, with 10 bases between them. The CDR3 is CSASIVPGYTF. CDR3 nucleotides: TGCAGTGCTAGTATAGTCCCCGGCTACACCTTC.

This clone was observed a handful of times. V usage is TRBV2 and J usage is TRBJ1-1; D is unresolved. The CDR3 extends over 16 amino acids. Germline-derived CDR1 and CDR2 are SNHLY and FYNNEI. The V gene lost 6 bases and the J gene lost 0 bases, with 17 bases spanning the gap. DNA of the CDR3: TGTGCCAGCAGCCAAAGCCTGTACCCTATGAACACTGAAGCTTTCTTT. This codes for CASSQSLYPMNTEAFF.

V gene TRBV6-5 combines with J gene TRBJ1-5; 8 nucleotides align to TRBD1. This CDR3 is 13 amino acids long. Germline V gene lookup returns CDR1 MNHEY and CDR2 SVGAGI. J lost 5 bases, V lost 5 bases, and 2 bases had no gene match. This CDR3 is CASSLQGDQPQHF. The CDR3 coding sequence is TGTGCCAGCAGTCTACAGGGGGATCAGCCCCAGCATTTT.

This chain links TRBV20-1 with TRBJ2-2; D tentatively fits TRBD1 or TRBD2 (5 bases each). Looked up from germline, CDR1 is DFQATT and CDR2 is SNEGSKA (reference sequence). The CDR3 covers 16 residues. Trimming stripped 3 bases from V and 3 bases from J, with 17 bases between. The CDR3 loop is CSASQGTGGYTGELFF. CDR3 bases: TGCAGTGCTAGTCAAGGGACGGGCGGGTACACCGGGGAGCTGTTTTTT.

In DNA form, the CDR3 reads TGCGCCAGCAGCCCGGGGGCAGGGGGGAACACCGGGGAGCTGTTTTTT. Its protein is CASSPGAGGNTGELFF. The chain employs TRBV5-1 and TRBJ2-2, with D possibly matching TRBD1 (7 bases). CDR3 length: 16 amino acids. CDR1 SGHRS and CDR2 YFSETQ come from the germline V gene. V gave up 4 bases and J gave up 1 base, with 14 bases separating them.